This T cell receptor beta chain comes out of a study of post-analysis software for immune sequencing data. The CDR3 covers 13 residues. Trimming removed 1 base at V and 3 bases at J, with 6 bases between. Germline loops: CDR1 LNHNV, CDR2 YYDKDF (reference sequence). General observations from the study: Patients had higher frequencies than controls of about five TRBV segments, including TRBV5-6, TRBV5-1 and TRBV20-1. Versus controls, multiple sclerosis patients showed significantly lower diversity (normalized Chao1).

With regard to this clonotype: Its antigen is as yet unknown.

Every TCR beta cDNA library bore unique molecular identifiers. One entry per CDR3 protein results from TCRdb running MiXCR on the PCR reads. Of roughly 670,000 distinct CDR3 sequences detected, about 60% appear once; the ten largest clones hold approximately 11%. The rearrangement links TRBV15 to TRBJ2-5; D ambiguous. This clonotype was obtained from a girl aged 2 to 10 with multiple sclerosis. Material: blood. DNA for the CDR3: TGTGCCACCAGCAGAGTAGGGAAAGAGACCCAGTACTTC. Protein product: CATSRVGKETQYF.